These T cell receptor beta chains were read from a single sample in a study of cytomegalovirus exposure and HLA in healthy donors. Measured with immunoSEQ multiplex PCR; TCRdb has only the in-frame clones, and not every one. Altogether approximately 150,000 clones are present, about 75% being singletons, with the ten largest covering approximately 6.3%. Sequencing used PBMCs. The receptors were gathered from a man aged 35 to 55 in good health and CMV-seropositive. Both conserved end residues are part of each CDR3. D genes are given only for firm matches. Only some rows state a clone size, as once, few, many or a class for expanded clones.

v_call	clone_size	j_call	d_call	cdr3_aa	cdr3_nt
TRBV6-6	once	TRBJ1-2	NA	CASSPQAAGYTF	TGTGCCAGCAGCCCACAGGCGGCTGGCTACACCTTC
TRBV5-1	NA	TRBJ2-7	TRBD1	CASSPGGQGAYEQYF	TGCGCCAGCTCCCCAGGCGGACAGGGTGCCTACGAGCAGTACTTC
TRBV5-4	NA	TRBJ2-7	NA	CASSLSLVGSYEQYF	TGTGCCAGCAGCTTGTCCCTAGTCGGTTCCTACGAGCAGTACTTC
TRBV29-1	NA	TRBJ2-7	NA	CSVEDLQGVSYEQYF	TGCAGCGTTGAAGATCTTCAGGGCGTGTCCTACGAGCAGTACTTC
TRBV6-5	NA	TRBJ2-4	TRBD1	CASSYGWTGGKNSQYF	TGTGCCAGCAGTTACGGTTGGACAGGGGGGAAAAACAGTCAGTACTTC
TRBV5-1	NA	TRBJ2-3	TRBD2	CASKAGASTDTQYF	TGCGCCAGCAAGGCGGGAGCTAGCACAGATACGCAGTATTTT
TRBV5-1	NA	TRBJ1-4	NA	CASSLVSSTGELFF	TGCGCCAGCAGCTTGGTTAGTTCGACCGGAGAACTGTTTTTT
TRBV10-3	once	TRBJ1-2	TRBD1	CAISDSGTGLNYGYTF	TGTGCCATCAGTGACTCCGGGACAGGGCTTAACTATGGCTACACCTTC
TRBV11-3	NA	TRBJ2-5	TRBD2	CASSTRTSTETQYF	TGTGCCAGCAGCACCCGGACTAGCACGGAGACCCAGTACTTC
TRBV7-9	few	TRBJ2-1	NA	CSSSLVSEGRLLNEQFF	TGTTCCAGCAGCTTAGTCTCGGAGGGGAGGCTACTCAATGAGCAGTTCTTC
TRBV19	NA	TRBJ2-5	NA	CASSPRQTQETQYF	TGTGCCAGTAGTCCCCGACAGACCCAAGAGACCCAGTACTTC
TRBV5-1	NA	TRBJ2-7	TRBD2	CASSSGTSGTGPYEQYF	TGCGCCAGCAGCTCCGGGACTAGCGGGACGGGGCCCTACGAGCAGTACTTC
TRBV28	NA	TRBJ1-2	NA	CASRSQDGSNYGYTF	TGTGCCAGCAGATCCCAGGACGGGAGTAACTATGGCTACACCTTC
TRBV7-2	NA	TRBJ2-5	TRBD2	CASSLATSGRTQYF	TGTGCCAGCAGCTTAGCGACTAGCGGGAGGACCCAGTACTTC
TRBV7-9	few	TRBJ1-2	NA	CASSPEDGYTF	TGTGCCAGCAGCCCAGAGGATGGCTACACCTTC
TRBV6-5	NA	TRBJ2-7	TRBD1	CASSYLSRGHYEQYF	TGTGCCAGCAGTTACCTGTCGAGGGGGCACTACGAGCAGTACTTC
TRBV19	NA	TRBJ1-2	TRBD1	CASSIQTGTYGYTF	TGTGCCAGTAGTATCCAGACAGGGACTTATGGCTACACCTTC
TRBV27	NA	TRBJ2-7	TRBD2	CASSSGLAGVDEQYF	TGTGCCAGCAGTTCGGGACTAGCGGGAGTTGACGAGCAGTACTTC
TRBV9	NA	TRBJ2-7	NA	CASSVGGSSYEQYF	TGTGCCAGCAGCGTAGGTGGCAGCTCCTACGAGCAGTACTTC
TRBV7-6	NA	TRBJ2-1	TRBD2	CASSLLGRGVSYNEQFF	TGTGCCAGCAGCTTACTCGGGAGGGGAGTCTCCTACAATGAGCAGTTCTTC
TRBV5-1	NA	TRBJ2-1	TRBD2	CASSLEGGRGRNEQFF	TGCGCCAGCAGCTTGGAAGGCGGGAGGGGGAGGAATGAGCAGTTCTTC
TRBV5-4	once	TRBJ2-5	TRBD1	CASSSVPGQGIETQYF	TGTGCCAGCAGCTCTGTCCCCGGACAGGGGATTGAGACCCAGTACTTC
TRBV5-1	NA	TRBJ2-3	TRBD2	CASSHRLAGGANTDTQYF	TGCGCCAGCAGCCACAGACTAGCGGGAGGTGCCAACACAGATACGCAGTATTTT
TRBV7-8	few	TRBJ2-2	NA	CASSFAGAGELFF	TGTGCCAGCAGCTTTGCCGGGGCCGGGGAGCTGTTTTTT
TRBV6-1	few	TRBJ2-7	TRBD2	CASSDNAGGAYEQYF	TGTGCCAGCAGTGACAATGCGGGAGGCGCCTACGAGCAGTACTTC
TRBV19	NA	TRBJ2-2	TRBD1	CASIDRVGGELFF	TGTGCCAGTATTGACAGGGTCGGTGGGGAGCTGTTTTTT
TRBV28	NA	TRBJ2-5	TRBD1	CASSPRRGPETQYF	TGTGCCAGCAGTCCTAGAAGGGGGCCAGAGACCCAGTACTTC
TRBV6-1	NA	TRBJ2-7	TRBD1	CASSEGTGGAEQYF	TGTGCCAGCAGTGAAGGGACAGGGGGCGCCGAGCAGTACTTC
TRBV27	NA	TRBJ1-6	TRBD1	CASSLATGNSPLHF	TGTGCCAGCAGTTTAGCGACAGGGAATTCACCCCTCCACTTT
TRBV6-5	NA	TRBJ2-7	TRBD2	CASRRRGTTSYEQYF	TGTGCCAGCAGACGCAGAGGGACTACCTCCTACGAGCAGTACTTC
TRBV5-1	NA	TRBJ1-1	NA	CASAAHRLNTEAFF	TGCGCCAGCGCTGCGCACAGGCTGAACACTGAAGCTTTCTTT
TRBV19	NA	TRBJ1-5	TRBD1	CASSGGQGEVNQPQHF	TGTGCCAGTAGTGGGGGACAGGGAGAAGTCAATCAGCCCCAGCATTTT
TRBV6-5	NA	TRBJ2-1	TRBD1	CASSAGQGFYNEQFF	TGTGCCAGCAGTGCGGGACAGGGTTTCTACAATGAGCAGTTCTTC
TRBV5-1	NA	TRBJ2-7	NA	CASSSRTAPYEQYF	TGCGCCAGCAGCTCGCGGACAGCTCCCTACGAGCAGTACTTC
TRBV4-2	NA	TRBJ1-4	NA	CASSGATGEKLFF	TGTGCCAGCAGCGGGGCGACAGGAGAAAAACTGTTTTTT
TRBV28	NA	TRBJ2-2	TRBD2	CASSLGGRNTGELFF	TGTGCCAGCAGTCTCGGCGGGAGGAACACCGGGGAGCTGTTTTTT
TRBV10-3	NA	TRBJ2-1	NA	CAISEERKGNEQFF	TGTGCCATCAGCGAGGAGCGAAAAGGCAATGAGCAGTTCTTC
TRBV7-9	NA	TRBJ1-5	NA	CASSQGTDQPQHF	TGTGCCAGCAGCCAAGGGACTGACCAGCCCCAGCATTTT
TRBV4-2	once	TRBJ2-5	TRBD2	CASSQEYVVGLAGQETQYF	TGTGCCAGCAGCCAAGAGTACGTGGTGGGGCTAGCGGGGCAAGAGACCCAGTACTTC
TRBV10-2	once	TRBJ2-1	NA	CASSGLAYNEQFF	TGCGCCAGCAGTGGATTAGCCTACAATGAGCAGTTCTTC
TRBV11-2	NA	TRBJ1-2	TRBD1	CASSLDHPGQGNYGYTF	TGTGCCAGCAGCTTAGATCACCCGGGACAGGGAAACTATGGCTACACCTTC
TRBV5-8	NA	TRBJ2-3	NA	CAGSGRTDTQYF	TGTGCCGGATCAGGGCGCACAGATACGCAGTATTTT
TRBV27	NA	TRBJ2-7	TRBD2	CASAGIAGYSYEQYF	TGTGCCAGCGCGGGTATAGCGGGGTACTCCTACGAGCAGTACTTC
TRBV28	NA	TRBJ2-6	TRBD1	CASSRQGSGANVLTF	TGTGCCAGTTCTCGACAGGGGTCCGGGGCCAACGTCCTGACTTTC